Below, 32 T cell receptor beta chains from the same sample are listed, as sequenced in a study of T cell clonotyping in hematopoietic cell transplantation. The repertoire was sequenced with immunoSEQ multiplex PCR; TCRdb's copy has only in-frame clones and lacks some. The table lists about 36,000 clones, over 70% of them singletons. The sequenced sample was peripheral blood mononuclear cells. These receptors were collected from a woman between 40 and 50 years old in good health. Some clones in this sample may be carry-over from other donors' samples.

This chain uses TRBV9 with TRBJ2-6; TRBD1 agrees at 9 bases. J was trimmed by 2 bases and V by 0 bases; bases with no gene match: 6. This CDR3 is built from 18 residues. Germline-derived CDR1 and CDR2 are SGDLS and YYNGEE. The CDR3, as DNA: TGTGCCAGCAGCGTAGGGGACAGGGAGAACGCTGGGGCCAACGTCCTGACTTTC. It yields the protein CASSVGDRENAGANVLTF.

This chain joins TRBV6-5 and TRBJ1-5; D call uncertain. The CDR3 is 13 residues long. Trimming removed 7 bases from V and 5 bases from J, with 12 bases in between. Germline V gene lookup returns CDR1 MNHEY and CDR2 SVGAGI. The CDR3 spells CASKRRQDQPQHF. The DNA for the CDR3 is TGTGCCAGCAAACGCAGGCAGGATCAGCCCCAGCATTTT.

The chain is built from TRBV7-3 and TRBJ1-2; TRBD1 is a possible D gene (5 bases). V lost 2 bases and J lost 2, with 15 bases in between. This CDR3 contains 16 residues. CDR1 is SGHTA, CDR2 FQGTGA, per germline. CDR3 sequence reads: CASSLQAGEYNYGYTF. CDR3 DNA: TGTGCCAGCAGCTTACAGGCGGGGGAGTACAACTATGGCTACACCTTC.

The chain recombines TRBV2 with TRBJ2-5; perhaps D is TRBD1 or TRBD2 (6 bases each). The CDR3 is made up of 13 amino acids. The V gene's germline CDR1 is SNHLY and CDR2 FYNNEI. V shed 7 bases and J shed 5 bases, with 14 bases lying between them. CDR3 protein: CASTLRGDETQYF. DNA of the CDR3: TGTGCCAGCACTCTAAGGGGGGACGAGACCCAGTACTTC.

The chain is built from TRBV7-6 and TRBJ1-2; no reliable D call. Trimming stripped 2 bases from V and 9 bases from J, with 16 bases between. The CDR3 totals 14 residues. Germline assignment: CDR1 SGHVS and CDR2 FNYEAQ. The CDR3: CASSLISLEGRYTF. CDR3 coding DNA: TGTGCCAGCAGCTTAATATCTTTGGAGGGTCGCTACACCTTC.

This chain joins TRBV15 and TRBJ1-2; possibly TRBD1 for D (5 bases). In germline, CDR1 is LNHNV, CDR2 YYDKDF (reference sequence). The CDR3 is made up of 16 amino acids. Trimming left V 0 bases short and J 8 bases short, with 19 bases between. CDR3 DNA sequence: TGTGCCACCAGCAGAGATCAGGTCGGCAGGGTAGGGGGCTACACCTTC. Its protein product is CATSRDQVGRVGGYTF.

This chain connects TRBV12-5 to TRBJ2-5; possibly TRBD2 for D (6 bases). V lost 5 bases and J 2 bases, leaving 15 bases between the germline ends. Germline V gene lookup returns CDR1 LGHNT and CDR2 FRNRAP. The CDR3 consists of 15 residues. The CDR3 DNA follows: TGTGCTAGTGGTCCCGGGGGAGGCCTACAAGAGACCCAGTACTTC. Translation: CASGPGGGLQETQYF.

By share, this clone ranks as medium-sized (0.01 to 0.1%). The chain has TRBV25-1 and TRBJ1-2; D is perhaps TRBD1 (5 bases). Looked up from germline, CDR1 is MGHDK and CDR2 is SYGVNS. The CDR3 length is 13 residues. Between the trimmed V and J ends, which lost 4 bases and 6 bases, there was a span of 12 bases. The CDR3 sequence is CASSGRGLDGYTF. CDR3 DNA: TGTGCCAGCAGTGGAAGGGGCCTGGATGGCTACACCTTC.

To note about this clone: Mismatch with germline at one junction end may stem from a read error. The CDR3 protein is CASRPRQVGPF. The CDR3 DNA is TGTGCCAGCAGGCCCCGACAGGTCGGACCTTTT. V is TRBV6-5 and J is TRBJ1-4, with a tentative D call TRBD1 (6 bases). CDR3 length: 11 amino acids. CDR1 MNHEY and CDR2 SVGAGI come from the germline V gene.

CDR3 in amino acids: CASSLVQTYEQYF. DNA for the CDR3: TGTGCCAGCAGCTTAGTACAGACGTACGAGCAGTACTTC. The V and J genes are TRBV7-2 and TRBJ2-7; the D is unclear. The CDR3 covers 13 residues. The germline V and J ends were trimmed by 1 base and 4 bases, with 8 bases remaining between them. Germline CDR1 SGHTA, CDR2 FQGNSA.

The V and J genes are TRBV7-2 and TRBJ1-5; no clear D gene. CDR1 is SGHTA and CDR2 is FQGNSA in the germline V gene. CDR3 length: 15 residues. The ends were cut back, 5 bases at V and 0 bases at J, with 11 bases in the middle. CDR3 coding DNA: TGTGCCAGCAGCCCAGCCCCCAGTAGCAATCAGCCCCAGCATTTT. Translating gives CASSPAPSSNQPQHF.

The chain is built from TRBV5-8 and TRBJ2-6; D ambiguous. The CDR3 is 15 residues long. The V end lost 4 bases, the J end lost 3 bases, and 11 bases lay between the germline ends. Per the germline V gene, CDR1 is SGHTS and CDR2 is YDEGEE. The CDR3 coding sequence is TGTGCCAGCAGCCGCGACAAGGATGGGGCCAACGTCCTGACTTTC. This gives the protein CASSRDKDGANVLTF.

The chain combines TRBV10-2 with TRBJ1-1; D is uncertain. V was clipped by 5 bases and J by 2 bases, with 18 bases between them. Germline V CDR1 and CDR2: WSHSY, SAAADI. The CDR3 has 16 amino acids. The CDR3 DNA follows: TGCGCCAGCAGTCACCTAGGGCCGAGCCGCAACACTGAAGCTTTCTTT. Protein: CASSHLGPSRNTEAFF.

The chain recombines TRBV28 with TRBJ2-2; D could derive from TRBD1 or TRBD2 (5 bases each). V shed 8 bases and J shed 1 base, with 11 bases lying between them. Germline CDR1 MDHEN, CDR2 SYDVKM. The CDR3 has 14 amino acids. The DNA of the CDR3 is TGTGCCAGCGGGGGAGTAGAGAACACCGGGGAGCTGTTTTTT. This sequence encodes CASGGVENTGELFF.

The chain links TRBV20-1 to TRBJ1-3; D unresolved. Germline values: CDR1 DFQATT, CDR2 SNEGSKA (reference sequence). V was clipped by 8 bases and J by 0 bases, with 5 bases between them. The CDR3 spans 11 residues. DNA of the CDR3: TGCAGTCCTCGCTCTGGAAACACCATATATTTT. This sequence encodes CSPRSGNTIYF.

This CDR3 reads CASSETSGRIRDTGELFF. The CDR3 region has the DNA TGTGCCAGCAGTGAAACTAGCGGGAGGATACGGGACACCGGGGAGCTGTTTTTT. V usage is TRBV6-4 and J usage is TRBJ2-2; 12 nucleotides align to TRBD2. The J segment lost 3 bases and the V segment lost 3 bases, leaving 8 bases of the junction unmatched. CDR1 is MRHNA and CDR2 is SNTAGT in the germline V gene. This CDR3 spans 18 amino acids.

This sequence joins TRBV7-8 and TRBJ2-7; 8 nucleotides align to TRBD1. Germline CDR1 is SGHVS and CDR2 is FQNEAQ. With 0 bases clipped from V and 3 bases from J, the junction kept 1 base outside the gene matches. This CDR3 contains 14 residues. CDR3 nucleotides: TGTGCCAGCAGCTTAGCGGGACAGGACTACGAGCAGTACTTC. Protein product: CASSLAGQDYEQYF.

This clone was seen a handful of times. The rearrangement joins TRBV9 to TRBJ2-2, with D unresolved. The CDR3 contains 13 residues. Between the trimmed V and J ends, which lost 0 bases and 6 bases, there was a span of 6 bases. Germline V lookup: CDR1 SGDLS, CDR2 YYNGEE. Here the CDR3 DNA reads TGTGCCAGCAGCGTAGTAAGTTCCGGGGAGCTGTTTTTT. The encoded protein is CASSVVSSGELFF. Using reference TRBV9 and TRBJ2-2 for the parts outside the CDR3, the full variable domain is DSGVTQTPKHLITATGQRVTLRCSPRSGDLSVYWYQQSLDQGLQFLIQYYNGEERAKGNILERFSAQQFPDLHSELNLSSLELGDSALYFCASSVVSSGELFFGEGSRLTVL.

The chain employs TRBV6-5 and TRBJ2-3; D call uncertain. Trimming removed 6 bases from V and 0 bases from J, with 10 bases in between. This CDR3 spans 14 amino acids. Germline CDR1 MNHEY, CDR2 SVGAGI. The CDR3 bases are TGTGCCAGCAGCCTTTCTTCTAGCACAGATACGCAGTATTTT. It codes for CASSLSSSTDTQYF.

The genes are TRBV30 and TRBJ1-1; D ambiguous. The CDR3 is 13 amino acids. With 2 bases removed from V and 4 bases from J, the gap between germline ends came to 11 bases. CDR1 and CDR2 (germline): GTSNPN, SVGIG (reference sequence). CDR3 amino acids: CAWSLTGSTEAFF. The CDR3 region has the DNA TGTGCCTGGAGTCTCACGGGGAGCACTGAAGCTTTCTTT.

This sequence joins TRBV25-1 and TRBJ1-2; D remains unclear. CDR1 is MGHDK, CDR2 SYGVNS, per germline. This CDR3 comprises 13 residues. Trimming took 0 bases from V and 1 from J, leaving 3 bases between them. The CDR3 reads CASSEYGNYGYTF. The CDR3 DNA reads as TGTGCCAGCAGTGAATACGGTAACTATGGCTACACCTTC.

V is TRBV10-2 and J is TRBJ1-2; D gene unclear. The germline V and J ends were trimmed by 4 bases and 0 bases, with 12 bases remaining between them. CDR1 is WSHSY and CDR2 is SAAADI in the germline V gene. The CDR3 contains 15 residues. The CDR3 protein is CASSALRRANYGYTF. The CDR3 nucleotides read TGCGCCAGCAGTGCGTTAAGAAGAGCTAACTATGGCTACACCTTC.

The chain recombines TRBV19 with TRBJ1-4, with D maybe TRBD1 (5 bases). Between the trimmed V and J ends, which lost 6 bases and 10 bases, there was a span of 18 bases. This CDR3 is built from 14 residues. Germline V gene lookup returns CDR1 LNHDA and CDR2 SQIVND (reference sequence). The CDR3 sequence: CASSPGPEQRKLFF. As DNA, the CDR3 is TGTGCCAGTAGCCCGGGGCCCGAGCAAAGAAAACTGTTTTTT.

About this clone itself: One junction end does not reproduce the germline sequence, and a read error may be involved. The V gene is TRBV28, the J gene TRBJ2-5, with 8 bases matching TRBD1. CDR3 length: 14 amino acids. The germline CDR1 and CDR2 sequences are MDHEN and SYDVKM. In DNA form, the CDR3 reads TGTGCCAGCAGACTGACAGGGGACCAGGAGACCCAGTACTTC. Amino acid sequence: CASRLTGDQETQYF.

This rearrangement joins TRBV7-2 to TRBJ2-1; D remains unclear. Between the trimmed V and J ends, which lost 5 bases and 0 bases, there was a span of 11 bases. The CDR3 has 15 residues. Germline V gene data show CDR1 as SGHTA and CDR2 as FQGNSA. The DNA for the CDR3 is TGTGCCAGCAGCCCTAGGTTTAGCTCCTACAATGAGCAGTTCTTC. Its protein product is CASSPRFSSYNEQFF.

The V gene is TRBV11-3, the J gene TRBJ2-1; D unclear. The CDR3 runs 13 residues. Per the germline V gene, CDR1 is SGHNT and CDR2 is YENEEA. Trimming took 4 bases from V and 0 from J, leaving 4 bases between them. The CDR3 sequence: CASSSNSYNEQFF. The DNA for the CDR3 is TGTGCCAGCAGCTCCAACTCCTACAATGAGCAGTTCTTC.

The rearrangement uses TRBV6-6 and TRBJ2-3; no clear D. The CDR3 has 16 amino acids. Trimming stripped 8 bases from V and 9 bases from J, with 27 bases between. The germline CDR1 and CDR2 sequences are MNHNY and SVGAGI (reference sequence). The DNA of the CDR3 is TGTGCCAGCCGGCCTAGTGGGGAAATCCACGACTCAACGCAGTATTTT. Residues: CASRPSGEIHDSTQYF.

J is TRBJ1-2 and V is TRBV30; D is possibly TRBD1 (5 bases). Germline V CDR1 and CDR2: GTSNPN, SVGIG (reference sequence). The V gene lost 1 base and the J gene lost 8 bases, with 14 bases spanning the gap. The CDR3 runs to 13 residues. The CDR3 DNA reads TGTGCCTGGAGTGATGGGAGGGGTTGGGGCTACACCTTC. Translated, it gives CAWSDGRGWGYTF.

In its sample, this clone was seen once. The gene calls are TRBV7-2 and TRBJ2-3, with D perhaps matching TRBD1 or TRBD2 (5 bases each). Germline V lookup: CDR1 SGHTA, CDR2 FQGNSA. CDR3 size: 14 residues. Trimming stripped 10 bases from V and 5 bases from J, with 19 bases between. The CDR3 DNA follows: TGTGCCACTTCCAAGGGGAGTAGGGGAGATACGCAGTATTTT. Its translation is CATSKGSRGDTQYF.

This sequence joins TRBV12-5 and TRBJ2-3; no clear D. V gave up 6 bases and J gave up 4 bases, with 14 bases separating them. The CDR3 is made up of 14 amino acids. Germline loops: CDR1 LGHNT, CDR2 FRNRAP. For the CDR3, the DNA is TGTGCTAGTGGAGAAAGGACCGCCTCAGATACGCAGTATTTT. Protein product: CASGERTASDTQYF.

V and J are TRBV20-1 and TRBJ1-1; D not certain. CDR1 and CDR2 (germline): DFQATT, SNEGSKA (reference sequence). V lost 3 bases and J 7 bases, leaving 6 bases between the germline ends. The CDR3 has 10 residues. The CDR3 spells CSARRGEAFF. As DNA, the CDR3 is TGCAGTGCTAGGCGGGGTGAAGCTTTCTTT.

The chain carries TRBV11-3 and TRBJ2-3; D remains ambiguous. Deletions cut 6 bases from V and 2 bases from J, with 12 bases between. Germline V gene lookup returns CDR1 SGHNT and CDR2 YENEEA. The CDR3 has 14 amino acids. The DNA for the CDR3 is TGTGCCAGCAGTCAGACTTGGGACACAGATACGCAGTATTTT. This codes for CASSQTWDTDTQYF.